One and the same sample provided the 8 T cell receptor beta chains below, sequenced in a study of T-cell reconstitution after alpha-beta-depleted transplantation in children. Researchers prepared the TCRbeta library using unique molecular identifiers, the study reports. TCRdb re-called the PCR reads through MiXCR, storing one row per CDR3 protein. The sample has hundreds of thousands of distinct CDR3 sequences, 15% to 20% seen once. The sample consisted of PBMCs from the stem cell graft donor, taken from the stem cell graft. The receptors were sampled from a human donor who donated a stem cell graft to a child with acute myeloid leukemia.

The J gene is TRBJ2-1, the V gene TRBV7-9, with 12 nucleotides matching TRBD1. Germline lookup yields CDR1 SEHNR and CDR2 FQNEAQ (reference sequence). The CDR3 has 16 amino acids. V dropped 4 bases and J dropped 5; count of bases not matched to a gene: 6. The CDR3 DNA sequence: TGTGCCAGCAGCTATCGGGACAGGGGGCAAGACAATGAGCAGTTCTTC. This translates into CASSYRDRGQDNEQFF.

This chain connects TRBV5-5 to TRBJ2-7; 10 bases line up with TRBD1. The CDR3 is made up of 13 amino acids. With 1 base clipped from V and 12 bases from J, the junction kept 7 bases outside the gene matches. Germline V lookup: CDR1 SGHKS, CDR2 YYEKEE (reference sequence). The CDR3 region has the DNA TGTGCCAGCAGCTTGCTTTCGGACAGGGGGATGTACTTC. Amino acid sequence: CASSLLSDRGMYF.

The V gene is TRBV7-6, the J gene TRBJ1-3; the D is unclear. Germline-derived CDR1 and CDR2 are SGHVS and FNYEAQ. V was clipped by 3 bases and J by 0 bases, with 9 bases between them. This CDR3 contains 15 residues. DNA of the CDR3: TGTGCCAGCAGCTTGAAGGCCAGCTCTGGAAACACCATATATTTT. Translated, it gives CASSLKASSGNTIYF.

This clonotype appeared many times. The rearrangement joins TRBV20-1 to TRBJ2-3; maybe TRBD2 (6 bases). The CDR3 extends over 15 amino acids. Trimming took off 4 bases at V and 3 bases at J, with 17 bases between the two ends. Looked up from germline, CDR1 is DFQATT and CDR2 is SNEGSKA (reference sequence). In DNA, the CDR3 is TGCAGTGCTAAGACGTGGGGGGTTAGGACAGATACGCAGTATTTT. Translated, it gives CSAKTWGVRTDTQYF.

The chain links TRBV7-9 to TRBJ2-1, with 8 bases identical to TRBD2. Losses at the gene ends were 1 base for V and 0 bases for J; bases not matched to a gene: 5. Germline values: CDR1 SEHNR, CDR2 FQNEAQ (reference sequence). The CDR3 consists of 17 residues. The CDR3 is CASSLEESGSSYNEQFF. Written as DNA, the CDR3 is TGTGCCAGCAGCTTAGAAGAGAGCGGGAGCTCCTACAATGAGCAGTTCTTC. The full variable domain, completed using reference TRBV7-9 and TRBJ2-1, is DTGVSQNPRHKITKRGQNVTFRCDPISEHNRLYWYRQTLGQGPEFLTYFQNEAQLEKSRLLSDRFSAERPKGSFSTLEIQRTEQGDSAMYLCASSLEESGSSYNEQFFGPGTRLTVL.

The rearrangement joins TRBV29-1 to TRBJ1-6, with D possibly TRBD1 on 6 matching bases. V lost 5 bases, J lost 6 bases, and 14 bases lay in between. From germline, CDR1 is SQVTM and CDR2 ANQGSEA. The CDR3 sequence is 14 residues long. The CDR3 reads CSVRAGAGNSPLHF. The CDR3, as DNA: TGCAGCGTTCGTGCGGGGGCCGGTAATTCACCCCTCCACTTT.

This clonotype was seen more than once but under ten times. The junction and the germline gene differ at one end; a read error may be behind it. V and J are TRBV7-2 and TRBJ1-5; the D gene is possibly TRBD1 (6 bases). The germline CDR1 and CDR2 sequences are SGHTA and FQGNSA. The CDR3 contains 14 residues. CDR3 amino acids: CASSFQGSSQPQHF. The CDR3, as DNA: TGTGCCAGCAGCTTTCAGGGGAGCAGTCAGCCCCAGCATTTT. Supplemented by reference TRBV7-2 and TRBJ1-5, the full variable domain reads GAGVSQSPSNKVTEKGKDVELRCDPISGHTALYWYRQSLGQGLEFLIYFQGNSAPDKSGLPSDRFSAERTGGSVSTLTIQRTQQEDSAVYLCASSFQGSSQPQHFGDGTRLSIL.

This clonotype was counted many times. The V gene is TRBV20-1, the J gene TRBJ2-1; D is possibly TRBD1 (5 bases). The germline gives CDR1 DFQATT, CDR2 SNEGSKA (reference sequence). The CDR3 covers 14 residues. V dropped 2 bases and J dropped 1 base, with 9 bases sitting between them. The CDR3 DNA follows: TGCAGTGCTAGACAGGGCGTTTCCTACAATGAGCAGTTCTTC. Translation gives CSARQGVSYNEQFF.